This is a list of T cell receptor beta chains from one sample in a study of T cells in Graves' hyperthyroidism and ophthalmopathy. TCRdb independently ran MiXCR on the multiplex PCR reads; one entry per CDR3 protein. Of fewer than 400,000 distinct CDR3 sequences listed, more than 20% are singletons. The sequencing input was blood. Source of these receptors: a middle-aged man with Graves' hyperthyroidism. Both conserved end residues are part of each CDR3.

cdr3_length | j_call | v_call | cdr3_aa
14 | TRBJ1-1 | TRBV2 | CASSVPDLNTEAFF
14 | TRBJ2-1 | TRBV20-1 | CSARDAAAGDEQFF
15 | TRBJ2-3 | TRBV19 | CASMPIAGFLEAQYF
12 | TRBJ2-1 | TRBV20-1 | CSATVGRSEQFF
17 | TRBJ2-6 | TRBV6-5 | CASSSGHPSSGANVLTF
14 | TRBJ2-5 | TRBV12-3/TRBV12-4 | CASSLGWGGETQYF
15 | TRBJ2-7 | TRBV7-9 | CASSPRLAGIYEQYF
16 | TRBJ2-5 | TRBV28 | CASSSPFVGGPEGQYF
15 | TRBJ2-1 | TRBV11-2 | CASSILAGGRNEQFF
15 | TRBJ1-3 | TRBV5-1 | CASSATGDSGNTIYF
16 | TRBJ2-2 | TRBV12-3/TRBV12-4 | CASSFVGTGSTGELFF
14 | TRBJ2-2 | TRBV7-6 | CASSIAYYGGELFF
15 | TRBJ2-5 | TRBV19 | CASSSTSGRAETQYF
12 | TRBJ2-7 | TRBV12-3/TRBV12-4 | CASEREVGEQYF
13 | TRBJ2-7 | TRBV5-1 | CASSLGQEKEQYF
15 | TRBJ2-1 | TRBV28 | CASSLTGTSQNEQFF
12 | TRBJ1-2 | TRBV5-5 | CASSLDYYGYTF
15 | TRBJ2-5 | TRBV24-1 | CATSDPQAGDKTQYF
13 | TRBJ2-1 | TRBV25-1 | CASSAGHLNEQFF
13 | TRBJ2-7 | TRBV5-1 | CASRGTGVHEQYF
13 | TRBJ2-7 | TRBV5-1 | CASSATASYEQYF
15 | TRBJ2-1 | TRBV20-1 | CSASRTGQKGNEQFF
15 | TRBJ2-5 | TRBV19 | CASSIGLAGAATQYF
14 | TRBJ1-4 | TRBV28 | CASSFGGDSGKLFF
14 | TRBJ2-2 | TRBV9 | CASSVEPNTGELFF
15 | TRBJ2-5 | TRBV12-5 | CASGFFPGAYETQYF
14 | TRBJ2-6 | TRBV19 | CASSPVAAVDVLTF
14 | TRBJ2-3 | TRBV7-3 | CASSLVPGEDTQYF
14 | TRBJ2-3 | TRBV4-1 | CASSPDVGLATQYF
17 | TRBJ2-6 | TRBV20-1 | CSATRTGAVSGANVLTF
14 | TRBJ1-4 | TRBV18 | CASSPPSGREKLFF
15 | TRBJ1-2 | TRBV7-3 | CASSLGDRGGYGYTF
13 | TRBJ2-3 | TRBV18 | CASSPPSSDTQYF
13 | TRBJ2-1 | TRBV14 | CASSNAEYNEQFF
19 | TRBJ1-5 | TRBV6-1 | CASRSHGTGTAGSNQPQHF
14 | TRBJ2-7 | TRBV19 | CASSTRQEGYEQYF
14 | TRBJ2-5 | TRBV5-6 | CASLREAVQETQYF
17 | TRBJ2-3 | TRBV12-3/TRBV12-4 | CASSSPPGRTSTDTQYF
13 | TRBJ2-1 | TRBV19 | CASSISLDNEQFF
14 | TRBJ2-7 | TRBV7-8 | CASSFGGAIDEQYF
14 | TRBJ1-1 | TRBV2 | CASSEWGLGRKAFF
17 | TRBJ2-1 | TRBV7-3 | CASSLTFTSGTRDEQFF
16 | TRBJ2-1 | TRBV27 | CASSLSVSGQTNEQFF
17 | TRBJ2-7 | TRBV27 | CASSFPRDSGRYDEQYF
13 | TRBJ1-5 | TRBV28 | CASSLSRDTSQHF
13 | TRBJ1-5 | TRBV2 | CASTGHSNQPQHF
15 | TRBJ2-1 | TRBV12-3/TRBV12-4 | CASRPSGSSYNEQFF
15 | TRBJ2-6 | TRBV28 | CASSESGTGANVLTF
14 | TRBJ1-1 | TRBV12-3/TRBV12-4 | CASTTPDRMVVAFF
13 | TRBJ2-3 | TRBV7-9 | CASSRKSTDTQYF
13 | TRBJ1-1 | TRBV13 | CASSQVVNTEAFF
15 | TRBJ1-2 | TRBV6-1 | CASSPRSRANYGYTF
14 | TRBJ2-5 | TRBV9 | CASSVGTSQETQYF
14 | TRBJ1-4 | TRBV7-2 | CASSPLRQREKLFF
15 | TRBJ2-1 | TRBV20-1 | CSASPGTSPYNEQFF
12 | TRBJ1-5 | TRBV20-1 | CSVGRDNQPQHF